Described below is a single TCR beta chain sequence and its context. Its antigen specificity is not known. No much larger clone is present one base from it, and per-base qualities are unavailable. The data were obtained in a study of OX40 agonist ivuxolimab in advanced cancers. For context, the study as a whole: Ivuxolimab was a fully human IgG2 agonistic monoclonal antibody targeting the costimulatory receptor OX40 (CD134). Intravenous ivuxolimab was administered to patients every 2 weeks at six dose levels: 0.01, 0.1, 0.3, 1.5, 3 and 10 mg/kg. Of the approximately 54 patients in dose escalation, about 20 had hepatocellular carcinoma, some 15 had melanoma, 9 had renal cell carcinoma and 9 had head and neck cancer. A male proportion of around 81% and a mean age of approximately 61 years, ranging from 23 to 79, were recorded for the dose-escalation cohort. Prior anti-PD-1, anti-PD-L1 or anti-CTLA-4 therapy was permitted, and checkpoint inhibitors had been received by roughly 42% of dose-escalation patients. Partial responses occurred in three dose-escalation patients, of whom one had hepatocellular carcinoma and two had cutaneous melanoma. Peripheral TCRbeta sequencing aimed to test whether ivuxolimab altered TCR sequence diversity and caused clonal T-cell expansion. The paper reports the monotherapy dose-escalation portion (N of about 54 patients) of the phase I ivuxolimab trial. Beyond this particular receptor, the publication reports: Partial responders in the 0.1-3.0 mg/kg groups had among the lowest normalized peripheral clonal expansion, especially among CD8+ T cells. After ivuxolimab, more expanded clones were found on average in CD8+ T cells than in CD4+ T cells. The antigen specificity of the clonally expanded peripheral T cells was not determined. Clonal expansion of both CD4+ and CD8+ blood T cells was observed from baseline to week 6 at doses 0.1 to 3.0 mg/kg. Low levels of normalized T-cell clonal expansion were also seen in some patients who did not respond.

Taken from cysteine to phenylalanine, the CDR3 has 15 residues. Only CDR3 DNA is held: 45 bases, read in frame from base 1. Via the germline V gene (reference sequence), CDR1 is SGHNT and CDR2 YYREEE. The junction shows trimming of 3 bases on V and 2 bases on J, plus 12 bases between the germline ends. For sequencing of the TCRbeta CDR3 region, genomic DNA was extracted from the sorted cells. TCRbeta CDR3 regions were sequenced using the immunoSEQ Assay. TCRdb provides this immuneACCESS table in a form limited to in-frame rearrangements. Some clones are lacking; in checked studies, under half of them reflect an unresolved V gene, and why the rest are absent is not known. The sample yields about 100,000 clones; approximately 90% were counted once. The ten largest account for more than 0.25% of the sample. Patients with autoimmune disease history or receiving systemic immunosuppression were excluded from the trial. Peripheral blood for TCR sequencing was collected from all dose cohorts at baseline, on cycle 4 day 1, and on cycle 7 day 1. Samples came from an open-label, multicenter, first-in-human phase I dose-escalation trial of ivuxolimab. Adults with locally advanced or metastatic melanoma, renal cell carcinoma, hepatocellular carcinoma or head and neck squamous cell carcinoma were enrolled in the trial. Before TCR sequencing, CD4+ T cells and CD8+ T cells were sorted from peripheral blood as separate populations.

The sequence was obtained from an adult with an advanced solid tumor such as melanoma, head and neck, liver or kidney cancer. The chain links TRBV5-4 with TRBJ1-3, and possibly TRBD1, on 6 matching bases. The sample was CD4+ or CD8+ T cells sorted from blood, taken in a trial of the OX40 agonist ivuxolimab. The CDR3 reads CASSSDSIPGNTIYF. The bases are TGTGCCAGCAGCTCGGACAGTATCCCTGGAAACACCATATATTTT.